This TCR beta chain appears in the sequencing data of a study of cytomegalovirus exposure and HLA in healthy donors. Regarding the study as a whole: One cluster of highly shared sequence variants probably arose as a sequencing artifact. A later analysis linked a missense variant in DCLRE1C to the trimming of TCR beta V and J genes.

The primer mix had 60 Vbeta and 13 Jbeta primers. As handled by the study authors: Unique TCR beta chains totaled roughly 80 million in a later count, with around 10 million of them shared. The data were produced by immunoSEQ multiplex PCR, yet TCRdb's version contains in-frame clones alone and is incomplete. That table gives V, J and clone size, and the DNA gave D and trimming. The data contain some 140,000 clones, 80% to 85% of them singletons. Points on this clone: Its matching antigen is unknown.

This sequence originates from a male donor in good health and CMV-seropositive. The sample taken for sequencing was PBMCs.

CDR3 sequence reads: CASSPTGNYEQYF. CDR3 coding DNA: TGTGCCAGCAGCCCGACGGGGAACTACGAGCAGTACTTC. The V and J genes are TRBV9 and TRBJ2-7, with TRBD2 as a possible D gene (5 bases). The V end lost 4 bases, the J end lost 3 bases, and 11 bases lay between the germline ends. CDR3 length equals 13 residues. CDR1 and CDR2 (germline): SGDLS, YYNGEE.